These 18 T cell receptor beta chains share one sample of origin, sequenced in a study of T cell responses to AZD1222 COVID-19 vaccine. Data came from immunoSEQ multiplex PCR; TCRdb stores just in-frame clones and leaves some out. The sample carries about 120,000 clones, more than 85% recorded once. Source: peripheral blood, taken 28 days after the second AZD1222 dose. The receptors derive from an adult who received the AZD1222 COVID-19 vaccine.

The chain uses TRBV10-2 and TRBJ2-1, with 11 bases lining up with TRBD2. The CDR3 length is 16 residues. Germline V lookup: CDR1 WSHSY, CDR2 SAAADI. J lost 3 bases, V lost 6 bases, and 7 bases had no gene match. The CDR3 DNA reads TGCGCCAGCAGGACGGCCGGGACTAGCGGCTACAATGAGCAGTTCTTC. The encoded protein is CASRTAGTSGYNEQFF.

This clone was detected only once. The V gene is TRBV7-8, the J gene TRBJ1-2, with 8 bases that match TRBD1. Germline V gene data show CDR1 as SGHVS and CDR2 as FQNEAQ. V lost 3 bases to trimming and J lost 5 bases; unmatched junction nucleotides: 5. The CDR3 sequence is 14 residues long. This CDR3 reads CASSFDRGLYGYTF. As DNA, the CDR3 is TGTGCCAGCAGCTTCGACAGGGGTCTATATGGCTACACCTTC.

The chain couples TRBV19 to TRBJ1-2; D may be TRBD1 (6 bases). The germline V and J ends were trimmed by 4 bases and 8 bases, with 20 bases remaining between them. The germline V gene encodes CDR1 LNHDA and CDR2 SQIVND (reference sequence). The CDR3 has 15 amino acids. CDR3 coding DNA: TGTGCCAGTAGTACCACGGGACACGGAAAGGAAGGCTACACCTTC. This gives the protein CASSTTGHGKEGYTF.

The rearrangement uses TRBV7-9 and TRBJ1-1, with D uncertain. The CDR3 totals 13 residues. The ends were cut back, 1 base at V and 3 bases at J, with 6 bases in the middle. Germline loops: CDR1 SEHNR, CDR2 FQNEAQ (reference sequence). The CDR3 DNA reads as TGTGCCAGCAGCTTAGTCCGGGACACTGAAGCTTTCTTT. Amino acid sequence: CASSLVRDTEAFF.

This chain connects TRBV6-1 to TRBJ1-6; D is possibly TRBD1 (6 bases). Germline lookup yields CDR1 MNHNS and CDR2 SASEGT. The ends were cut back, 1 base at V and 10 bases at J, with 11 bases in the middle. This CDR3 is 14 amino acids long. The CDR3: CASSEGRGNSPLHF. The DNA for the CDR3 is TGTGCCAGCAGTGAAGGTAGGGGGAACTCACCCCTCCACTTT.

The V call is TRBV6-1, the J call TRBJ1-6; possibly TRBD1 for D (5 bases). Germline CDR1 is MNHNS and CDR2 is SASEGT. The CDR3 loop spans 15 amino acids. V gave up 2 bases and J gave up 6 bases, with 11 bases separating them. In DNA, the CDR3 is TGTGCCAGCAGTGAATCCGGGACGTCTAATTCACCCCTCCACTTT. Translating it yields CASSESGTSNSPLHF.

The J gene is TRBJ2-1, the V gene TRBV7-7; 10 positions match TRBD2. V lost 5 bases and J lost 8; bases outside the gene matches: 3. The CDR3 is 13 amino acids. Germline V gene sequence: CDR1 SSHAT, CDR2 FNYEAQ (reference sequence). The CDR3 reads CASSPLAGYEQFF. The CDR3 nucleotides read TGTGCCAGCAGCCCACTAGCGGGATATGAGCAGTTCTTC.

The rearrangement links TRBV30 to TRBJ2-3; D is undetermined. Germline V gene data show CDR1 as GTSNPN and CDR2 as SVGIG (reference sequence). V lost 4 bases and J lost 5, with 7 bases in between. The CDR3 loop spans 11 amino acids. CDR3 DNA: TGTGCCTGGACAGCTGGAGATACGCAGTATTTT. It specifies CAWTAGDTQYF.

The V and J genes are TRBV6-5 and TRBJ1-1; weak D call: TRBD1 (6 bases). This CDR3 comprises 14 residues. V was cut by 2 bases and J by 1 base, with 8 bases left in between. Germline CDR1 MNHEY, CDR2 SVGAGI. For the CDR3, the DNA is TGTGCCAGCAGTTACCAACAGGGGAACACTGAAGCTTTCTTT. It yields the protein CASSYQQGNTEAFF.

The chain is built from TRBV11-2 and TRBJ1-1; tentative D call: TRBD1 (5 bases). Germline V gene data show CDR1 as SGHAT and CDR2 as FQNNGV. V lost 1 base and J 7 bases, leaving 10 bases between the germline ends. This CDR3 is 13 amino acids long. CDR3 loop: CASSLGPGDEAFF. In DNA form, the CDR3 reads TGTGCCAGCAGCTTAGGACCGGGGGATGAAGCTTTCTTT.

This clone was counted only a few times. This chain connects TRBV27 to TRBJ2-7, with D unresolved. Germline V gene lookup returns CDR1 MNHEY and CDR2 SMNVEV (reference sequence). V lost 7 bases, J lost 7 bases, and 8 bases lay in between. This CDR3 region has 10 residues. The CDR3 bases are TGTGCCAGCACTCATTTAGAGCAGTACTTC. Translated: CASTHLEQYF.

This sequence joins TRBV4-2 and TRBJ1-2; possibly TRBD1 for D (6 bases). CDR3 size: 15 residues. The V gene lost 1 base and the J gene lost 4 bases, with 13 bases spanning the gap. Germline V gene data show CDR1 as LGHNA and CDR2 as YNFKEQ. Here the CDR3 reads CASSQAPDRFYGYTF. CDR3 in DNA: TGTGCCAGCAGCCAAGCCCCAGACAGGTTCTATGGCTACACCTTC.

The chain is built from TRBV12-3 or TRBV12-4 and TRBJ2-2; D is uncertain. V was pared by 6 bases and J by 4 bases, with 9 bases between. This CDR3 spans 13 amino acids. The CDR3 DNA reads as TGTGCCAGCAGCCCAACAGTCACCGGGGAGCTGTTTTTT. Protein product: CASSPTVTGELFF.

This chain connects TRBV7-2 to TRBJ2-5; 8 bases are shared with TRBD1. This CDR3 comprises 15 residues. J lost 2 bases, V lost 3 bases, and 5 bases had no gene match. Germline V gene lookup returns CDR1 SGHTA and CDR2 FQGNSA. CDR3 bases: TGTGCCAGCAGCTTCGGTAACAGGGGGCAAGAGACCCAGTACTTC. It specifies CASSFGNRGQETQYF.

This clone was counted a single time. The genes are TRBV27 and TRBJ2-1, with 9 bases identical to TRBD2. J lost 9 bases, V lost 7 bases, and 13 bases had no gene match. The CDR3 runs 15 residues. Germline assignment: CDR1 MNHEY and CDR2 SMNVEV (reference sequence). The CDR3 DNA reads as TGTGCCAGCACCGTGGGAGCGGGAGGCTCAGGTGAGCAGTTCTTC. It yields the protein CASTVGAGGSGEQFF.

The chain is built from TRBV5-1 and TRBJ2-1; 10 bases line up with TRBD2. The V and J ends lost 0 bases and 0 bases, in that order; junction bases with no gene match: 9. The germline gives CDR1 SGHRS, CDR2 YFSETQ. This CDR3 has 19 residues. The CDR3 here is CASSLVPGLAPSSYNEQFF. As DNA, the CDR3 is TGCGCCAGCAGCTTGGTCCCGGGACTAGCGCCTAGCTCCTACAATGAGCAGTTCTTC.

This chain connects TRBV7-8 to TRBJ2-7; D is undetermined. The length of the CDR3 is 12 residues. CDR1 SGHVS and CDR2 FQNEAQ come from the germline V gene. The germline V and J ends were trimmed by 7 bases and 7 bases, with 14 bases remaining between them. The CDR3, as DNA: TGTGCCAGCAACCTAGGGTTCCAAGAGCAGTACTTC. This gives the protein CASNLGFQEQYF.

This clone has just one count. The rearrangement uses TRBV20-1 and TRBJ2-1, with D unclear. Germline lookup yields CDR1 DFQATT and CDR2 SNEGSKA (reference sequence). The V end lost 4 bases, the J end lost 4 bases, and 2 bases lay between the germline ends. The CDR3 length is 10 residues. The CDR3 nucleotides are TGCAGTGCTATTTACAATGAGCAGTTCTTC. Its translation: CSAIYNEQFF.